Following are 10 T cell receptor beta chains from one sample sequenced in a study of read filtering for tumor transcriptome and immune sequencing. From roughly 390 ng of RNA, a library with molecular barcoded alpha/delta and beta/gamma adaptors was made. TCRdb re-called the reads through MiXCR, storing one row per CDR3 protein. The profile covers some 46,000 distinct CDR3 sequences, with approximately 12% appearing a single time and roughly 15% taken by the ten largest. The sample consisted of a population of CD138-negative cells sorted from bone marrow. Receptors originate from a donor at least 40 years old with multiple myeloma.

Remarks on this clonotype: Here the CDR3 omits its conserved ending phenylalanine or tryptophan, so a read error is the likely source. CDR3 region: CASSRWRDQPQHL. The DNA for the CDR3 is TGCGCCAGCAGTAGGTGGAGGGACCAGCCACAGCATCTT. This chain links TRBV4-1 with TRBJ1-5; perhaps TRBD1 as D (5 bases). The CDR3 contains 13 residues. Germline CDR1 is MGHRA and CDR2 is YSYEKL.

This clonotype was seen ten or more times. The V call is TRBV28, the J call TRBJ2-1; weak D call: TRBD2 (5 bases). Germline assignment: CDR1 MDHEN and CDR2 SYDVKM. The CDR3 is 15 residues long. The V and J ends lost 3 bases and 7 bases respectively, with 16 bases between them. The CDR3 loop is CASSFFRDWGNEQFF. The CDR3 DNA reads TGTGCCAGCAGTTTCTTCCGGGATTGGGGTAATGAGCAGTTCTTC. Supplemented by reference TRBV28 and TRBJ2-1, the full variable domain reads DVKVTQSSRYLVKRTGEKVFLECVQDMDHENMFWYRQDPGLGLRLIYFSYDVKMKEKGDIPEGYSVSREKKERFSLILESASTNQTSMYLCASSFFRDWGNEQFFGPGTRLTVL.

This clonotype was seen many times. This sequence joins TRBV10-2 and TRBJ1-2, with 7 bases matching TRBD1. Germline CDR1 WSHSY, CDR2 SAAADI. The V segment lost 4 bases and the J segment 7 bases; nucleotides outside the gene matches: 6. CDR3 length: 13 amino acids. CDR3 coding DNA: TGCGCCAGCAGTGGGACAGGCGGGTTTGGCTACACCTTC. This sequence encodes CASSGTGGFGYTF.

This clonotype has a count of ten or more. The V and J genes are TRBV10-2 and TRBJ1-5; perhaps TRBD1 as D (5 bases). Per the germline V gene, CDR1 is WSHSY and CDR2 is SAAADI. Trimming pared 6 bases from V and 5 bases from J, leaving 11 bases between. The CDR3 is made up of 13 amino acids. The CDR3 region has the DNA TGCGCCAGCAGCTGGGGGACGGATCAGCCCCAGCATTTT. Encoded protein: CASSWGTDQPQHF.

On this clonotype itself: One junction end disagrees with the germline gene, perhaps due to a read error. J is TRBJ2-7 and V is TRBV5-1; D ambiguous. Germline V CDR1 and CDR2: SGHRS, YFSETQ. The CDR3 contains 14 residues. The DNA of the CDR3 is TGCGCCAGCAGCTCGGTGTCAGCTTCCTACGAGCTGTACTTC. Translation: CASSSVSASYELYF.

This clonotype was found a few times. An end of the junction does not agree with germline; a read error may underlie this. For the CDR3, the DNA is TGTGCCGGCAGCCTCGGAGGAAACAATGAGCAGTTCTTC. This encodes CAGSLGGNNEQFF. The genes are TRBV7-2 and TRBJ2-1, with D maybe TRBD2 (5 bases). The CDR3 runs 13 residues. Germline V gives CDR1 SGHTA, CDR2 FQGNSA.

At least ten counts were recorded for this clonotype. The chain employs TRBV3-1 and TRBJ2-5; the D gene is possibly TRBD1 (6 bases). With 1 base removed from V and 5 bases from J, the gap between germline ends came to 14 bases. Germline V CDR1 and CDR2: LGHDT, YNNKEL (reference sequence). The CDR3 has 15 residues. CDR3 loop: CASSQVRGLRETQYF. CDR3 bases: TGTGCCAGCAGCCAAGTGAGGGGGTTACGGGAGACCCAGTACTTC.

This clonotype was observed many times. The chain employs TRBV7-9 and TRBJ2-7; a possible D gene is TRBD2 (6 bases). V was pared by 4 bases and J by 2 bases, with 15 bases between. Looked up from germline, CDR1 is SEHNR and CDR2 is FQNEAQ (reference sequence). The CDR3 loop spans 15 amino acids. The chain's CDR3 is CASSSFPSATYEQYF. CDR3 sequence (DNA): TGTGCCAGCAGCTCCTTTCCTAGCGCTACCTACGAGCAGTACTTC.

This clonotype was counted ten times or more. J is TRBJ2-7 and V is TRBV23-1, with TRBD1 as a possible D gene (6 bases). TRBV23-1 is classed as an ORF, of uncertain function. V was cut by 6 bases and J by 2 bases, with 14 bases left in between. This CDR3 region has 14 residues. DNA for the CDR3: TGCGCCAGCAGCTCAGGGGTGATGCCCTACGAGCAGTACTTC. It yields the protein CASSSGVMPYEQYF.

This clonotype was observed many times. The J gene is TRBJ2-1, the V gene TRBV20-1, with 7 bases that match TRBD2. This CDR3 is 17 amino acids long. CDR1 is DFQATT and CDR2 is SNEGSKA in the germline V gene (reference sequence). The V segment lost 7 bases and the J segment 4 bases; nucleotides outside the gene matches: 19. The CDR3 nucleotides are TGCAGTGGCGCAAGAGCGGGACCCCAAGGATCTTACAATGAGCAGTTCTTC. It encodes CSGARAGPQGSYNEQFF.